Listed here are 9 T cell receptor beta chains from one sample, sequenced in a study. TCRdb fed the 5' RACE reads into MiXCR, producing one record per CDR3 protein. This sample has tens of thousands of distinct CDR3 sequences, with 25% to 30% found just once. The sample was memory CD4+ T cells sorted from a lymph node. Indicated subset: memory CD4+ T cells, CD4+CD45RO+CD25-. These receptors were taken from a female donor with breast cancer.

This clonotype was observed once. The V gene is TRBV7-6, the J gene TRBJ2-1; TRBD1 is a possible D gene (6 bases). Trimming shortened V by 5 bases and J by 0 bases, and 14 bases separated the two germline ends. CDR3 length: 16 amino acids. Germline lookup yields CDR1 SGHVS and CDR2 FNYEAQ. The CDR3 nucleotides are TGTGCCAGCAGCCGTAATCCGACAGGCTCCTACAATGAGCAGTTCTTC. It codes for CASSRNPTGSYNEQFF.

This clonotype has just a few counts. The chain has TRBV6-1 and TRBJ2-3; D ambiguous. Per germline, CDR1 MNHNS and CDR2 SASEGT. V was clipped by 4 bases and J by 1 base, with 21 bases between them. The CDR3 contains 18 residues. The CDR3 spells CASSGGTSHLSGTDTQYF. CDR3 nucleotides: TGTGCCAGCAGTGGAGGAACGTCCCATCTATCTGGCACAGATACGCAGTATTTT.

CDR3 in amino acids: CASRPGTGSYEQYF. Here the CDR3 DNA reads TGTGCCAGCAGGCCCGGGACAGGGTCCTACGAGCAGTACTTC. This chain joins TRBV28 and TRBJ2-7; 9 nucleotides match TRBD1. The CDR3 has 14 amino acids. Germline CDR1 and CDR2: MDHEN and SYDVKM. V lost 6 bases to trimming and J lost 1 base; unmatched junction nucleotides: 4.

This clonotype was found many times. The genes are TRBV12-3 or TRBV12-4 and TRBJ1-2; TRBD1 is a possible D gene (6 bases). There are 16 residues in the CDR3. V was pared by 5 bases and J by 3 bases, with 19 bases between. The CDR3 here is CASSPQKTGTHYGYTF. The CDR3 coding sequence is TGTGCCAGCAGTCCACAAAAAACAGGGACTCACTATGGCTACACCTTC.

This rearrangement joins TRBV5-1 to TRBJ2-5; D not resolved. CDR3 length: 13 amino acids. V lost 3 bases to trimming and J lost 2 bases, with 8 bases between them. The germline CDR1 and CDR2 sequences are SGHRS and YFSETQ. CDR3 protein: CASSWGLQETQYF. The DNA for the CDR3 is TGCGCCAGCAGCTGGGGATTACAAGAGACCCAGTACTTC.

This clonotype was detected only a few times. This sequence joins TRBV3-1 and TRBJ1-1, with TRBD1 matching over 8 bases. Germline loops: CDR1 LGHDT, CDR2 YNNKEL (reference sequence). The V and J ends lost 2 bases and 8 bases, in that order; junction bases with no gene match: 4. The CDR3 is 13 residues long. The DNA for the CDR3 is TGTGCCAGCAGCCAACAGGGGGCAGGGGAAGCTTTCTTT. Residues: CASSQQGAGEAFF. Drawing the rest from reference TRBV3-1 and TRBJ1-1, the complete variable domain is DTAVSQTPKYLVTQMGNDKSIKCEQNLGHDTMYWYKQDSKKFLKIMFSYNNKELIINETVPNRFSPKSPDKAHLNLHINSLELGDSAVYFCASSQQGAGEAFFGQGTRLTVV.

This clonotype turned up a few times. This chain joins TRBV12-3 or TRBV12-4 and TRBJ2-7, with TRBD2 identical over 12 bases. V was clipped by 5 bases and J by 1 base; unmatched bases: 6. The length of the CDR3 is 16 residues. The CDR3 DNA reads as TGTGCCAGCAGTCCGCGACTAGCGGGAGAATCCTACGAGCAGTACTTC. It is translated as CASSPRLAGESYEQYF.

This clonotype was seen a handful of times. The chain joins TRBV29-1 to TRBJ2-1, with D perhaps TRBD1 or TRBD2 (5 bases each). The CDR3 runs 14 residues. Germline values: CDR1 SQVTM, CDR2 ANQGSEA. V was cut by 4 bases and J by 4 bases, with 14 bases left in between. CDR3 sequence reads: CSVGGQGEYNEQFF. The CDR3 coding sequence is TGCAGCGTTGGAGGCCAGGGAGAATACAATGAGCAGTTCTTC.

This clonotype was recorded a few times. The chain uses TRBV20-1 and TRBJ2-5; D unresolved. The CDR3 extends over 13 amino acids. V gave up 1 base and J gave up 0 bases, with 6 bases separating them. Germline V gene sequence: CDR1 DFQATT, CDR2 SNEGSKA (reference sequence). Here the CDR3 DNA reads TGCAGTGCTAGAGTACTATACCAAGAGACCCAGTACTTC. It yields the protein CSARVLYQETQYF.